One TCR beta chain is described in this entry. Its antigen remains unknown. The data stem from a study of chemoradiotherapy in HPV16-positive cancers. Overall study findings and caveats: During treatment, candidate HPV-specific clones and E7-related motifs expanded in tumor. HPV-responsive T-cell expansion during chemoradiotherapy was linked to improved recurrence-free survival in HPV16-positive patients.

Deletions cut 4 bases from V and 2 bases from J, with 12 bases between. The CDR3 covers 15 residues. The germline V gene encodes CDR1 SGHDT and CDR2 YYEEEE. The table came from immunoSEQ multiplex PCR; TCRdb's copy has only in-frame clones and leaves some out. Of under 4,000 clones in the sample, approximately 86% were seen once. The input for sequencing was tumor tissue, taken from a patient who underwent chemoradiotherapy. The chain employs TRBV5-6 and TRBJ1-4; weak D call: TRBD1 (6 bases). The source of this sequence is a human donor with HPV-associated anogenital cancer. The CDR3 region is CASSAGASTNEKLFF. CDR3 DNA sequence: TGTGCCAGCAGCGCAGGGGCTTCGACTAATGAAAAACTGTTTTTT. The variable domain in full, with the rest retrieved from reference TRBV5-6 and TRBJ1-4, is DAGVTQSPTHLIKTRGQQVTLRCSPKSGHDTVSWYQQALGQGPQFIFQYYEEEERQRGNFPDRFSGHQFPNYSSELNVNALLLGDSALYLCASSAGASTNEKLFFGSGTQLSVL.